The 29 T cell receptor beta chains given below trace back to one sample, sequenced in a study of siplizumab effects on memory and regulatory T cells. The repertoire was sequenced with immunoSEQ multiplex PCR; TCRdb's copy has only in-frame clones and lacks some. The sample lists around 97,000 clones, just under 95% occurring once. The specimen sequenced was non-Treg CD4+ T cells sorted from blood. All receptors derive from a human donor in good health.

The CDR3 is CASSPRVGGGITDTQYF. The CDR3 nucleotides are TGTGCCAGCAGCCCCCGTGTAGGGGGAGGTATCACAGATACGCAGTATTTT. The chain combines TRBV13 with TRBJ2-3; D is possibly TRBD1 or TRBD2 (6 bases each). V was trimmed by 5 bases and J by 2 bases, leaving 20 bases between them. This CDR3 comprises 17 residues. CDR1 is PRHDT, CDR2 FYEKMQ, per germline (reference sequence).

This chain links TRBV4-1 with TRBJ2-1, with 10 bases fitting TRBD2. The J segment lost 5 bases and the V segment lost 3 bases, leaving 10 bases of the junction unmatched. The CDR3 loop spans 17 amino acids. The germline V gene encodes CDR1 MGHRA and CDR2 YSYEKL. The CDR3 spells CASSHPSGRANNNEQFF. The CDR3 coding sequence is TGCGCCAGCAGCCACCCTAGCGGGAGAGCTAATAACAATGAGCAGTTCTTC.

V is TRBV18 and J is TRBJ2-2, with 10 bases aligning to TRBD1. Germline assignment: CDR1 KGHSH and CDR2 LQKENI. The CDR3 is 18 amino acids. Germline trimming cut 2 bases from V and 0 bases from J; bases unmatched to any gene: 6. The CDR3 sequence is CASSPIRTGGPNTGELFF. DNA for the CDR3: TGTGCCAGCTCACCAATCAGGACAGGGGGGCCGAACACCGGGGAGCTGTTTTTT.

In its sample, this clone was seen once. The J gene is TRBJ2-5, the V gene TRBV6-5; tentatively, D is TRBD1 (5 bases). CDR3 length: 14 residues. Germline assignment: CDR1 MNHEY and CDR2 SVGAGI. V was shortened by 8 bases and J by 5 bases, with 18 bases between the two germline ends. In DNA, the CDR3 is TGTGCCAGCTCCCAATTTAAGGGGTTGGAGACCCAGTACTTC. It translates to CASSQFKGLETQYF.

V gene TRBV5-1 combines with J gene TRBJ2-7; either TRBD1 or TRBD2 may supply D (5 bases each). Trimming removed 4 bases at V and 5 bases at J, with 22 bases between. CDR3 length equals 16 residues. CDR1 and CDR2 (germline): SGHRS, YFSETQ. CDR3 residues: CASSLGVAVLEDEQYF. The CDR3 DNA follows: TGCGCCAGCAGCCTGGGGGTGGCAGTCCTGGAGGACGAGCAGTACTTC. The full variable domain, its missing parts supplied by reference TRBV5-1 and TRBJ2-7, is KAGVTQTPRYLIKTRGQQVTLSCSPISGHRSVSWYQQTPGQGLQFLFEYFSETQRNKGNFPGRFSGRQFSNSRSEMNVSTLELGDSALYLCASSLGVAVLEDEQYFGPGTRLTVT.

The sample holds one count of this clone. The CDR3, as DNA: TGTGCCAGCAGCGTTACTCGGGATTCACCCCTCCACTTT. It translates to CASSVTRDSPLHF. The chain couples TRBV27 to TRBJ1-6, with D unclear. This CDR3 is built from 13 residues. Trimming cost V 6 bases and J 8 bases, with 11 bases left between them. Germline loops: CDR1 MNHEY, CDR2 SMNVEV (reference sequence).

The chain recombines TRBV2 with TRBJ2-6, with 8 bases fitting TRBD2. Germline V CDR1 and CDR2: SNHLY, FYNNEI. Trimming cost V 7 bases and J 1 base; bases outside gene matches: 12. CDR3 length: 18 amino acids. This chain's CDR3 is CASTSSGGGRSGANVLTF. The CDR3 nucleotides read TGTGCCAGCACCTCGTCAGGCGGGGGGCGTTCTGGGGCCAACGTCCTGACTTTC.

CDR3 residues: CASSEPGGYGYTF. CDR3 nucleotides: TGTGCCAGCAGCGAGCCCGGGGGCTATGGCTACACCTTC. V is TRBV9 and J is TRBJ1-2, with D possibly TRBD1 on 5 matching bases. The germline gives CDR1 SGDLS, CDR2 YYNGEE. V was trimmed by 3 bases and J by 4 bases, leaving 10 bases between them. The CDR3 sequence is 13 residues long.

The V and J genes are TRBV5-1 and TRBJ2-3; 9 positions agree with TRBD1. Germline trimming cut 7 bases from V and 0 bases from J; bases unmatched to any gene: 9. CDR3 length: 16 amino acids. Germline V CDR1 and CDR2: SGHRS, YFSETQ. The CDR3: CASRRTGDLSTDTQYF. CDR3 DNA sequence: TGCGCCAGCCGCAGGACAGGGGACCTTAGCACAGATACGCAGTATTTT.

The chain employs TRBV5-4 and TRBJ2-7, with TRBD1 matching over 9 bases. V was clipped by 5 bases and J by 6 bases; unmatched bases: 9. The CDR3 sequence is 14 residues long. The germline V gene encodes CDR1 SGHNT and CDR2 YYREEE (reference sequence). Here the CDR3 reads CASSPYRGLGEQYF. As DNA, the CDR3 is TGTGCCAGCAGTCCGTACAGGGGGCTCGGCGAGCAGTACTTC.

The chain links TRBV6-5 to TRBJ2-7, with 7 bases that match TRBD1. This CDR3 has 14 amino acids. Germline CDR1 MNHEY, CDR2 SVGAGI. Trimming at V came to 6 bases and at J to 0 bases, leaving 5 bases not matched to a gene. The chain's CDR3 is CASRADRVSYEQYF. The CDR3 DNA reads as TGTGCCAGCAGAGCCGACAGGGTCTCCTACGAGCAGTACTTC.

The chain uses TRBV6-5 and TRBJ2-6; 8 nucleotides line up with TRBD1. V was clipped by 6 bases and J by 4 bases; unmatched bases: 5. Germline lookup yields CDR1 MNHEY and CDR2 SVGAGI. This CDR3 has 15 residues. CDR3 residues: CASRRTGTGANVLTF. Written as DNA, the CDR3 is TGTGCCAGCAGGAGGACAGGGACCGGGGCCAACGTCCTGACTTTC.

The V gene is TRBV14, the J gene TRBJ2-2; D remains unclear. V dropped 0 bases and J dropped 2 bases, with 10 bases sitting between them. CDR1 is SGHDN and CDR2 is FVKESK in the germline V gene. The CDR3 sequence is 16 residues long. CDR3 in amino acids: CASSQDLRTNTGELFF. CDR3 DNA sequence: TGTGCCAGCAGCCAAGATCTTCGTACTAACACCGGGGAGCTGTTTTTT.

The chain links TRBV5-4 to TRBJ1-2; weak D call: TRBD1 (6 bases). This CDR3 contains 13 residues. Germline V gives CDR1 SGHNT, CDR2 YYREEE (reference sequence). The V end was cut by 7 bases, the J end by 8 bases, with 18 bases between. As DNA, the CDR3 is TGTGCCAGCCGGGGGGCAAGTTTAAGAGGCTACACCTTC. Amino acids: CASRGASLRGYTF.

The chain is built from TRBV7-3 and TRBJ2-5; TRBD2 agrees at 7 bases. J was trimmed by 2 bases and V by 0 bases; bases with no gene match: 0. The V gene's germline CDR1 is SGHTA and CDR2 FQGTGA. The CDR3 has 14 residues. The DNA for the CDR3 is TGTGCCAGCAGCTTAACGCGGGGGCAAGAGACCCAGTACTTC. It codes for CASSLTRGQETQYF.

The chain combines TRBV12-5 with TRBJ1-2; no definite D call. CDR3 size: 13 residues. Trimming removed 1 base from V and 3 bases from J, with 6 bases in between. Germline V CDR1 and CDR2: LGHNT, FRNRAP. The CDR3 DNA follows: TGTGCTAGTGGTTTGGGTCAGTACTATGGCTACACCTTC. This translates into CASGLGQYYGYTF.

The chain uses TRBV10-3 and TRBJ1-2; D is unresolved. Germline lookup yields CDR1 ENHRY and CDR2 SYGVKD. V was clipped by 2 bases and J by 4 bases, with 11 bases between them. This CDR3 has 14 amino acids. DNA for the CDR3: TGTGCCATCAGTGAGGGAGACGGCGTCTATGGCTACACCTTC. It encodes CAISEGDGVYGYTF.

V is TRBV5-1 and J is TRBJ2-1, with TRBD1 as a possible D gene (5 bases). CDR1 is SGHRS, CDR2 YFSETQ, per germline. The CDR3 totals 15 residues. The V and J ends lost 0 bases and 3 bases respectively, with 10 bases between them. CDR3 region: CASSLEGAHYNEQFF. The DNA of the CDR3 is TGCGCCAGCAGCTTGGAAGGGGCCCACTACAATGAGCAGTTCTTC.

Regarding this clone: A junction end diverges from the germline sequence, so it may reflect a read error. CDR3 in DNA: TGTGCCAGCAGCGTAGTAGGGACAGGGCTCCATTTT. This codes for CASSVVGTGLHF. This sequence joins TRBV9 and TRBJ2-3; 9 nucleotides match TRBD1. CDR1 is SGDLS and CDR2 is YYNGEE in the germline V gene. This CDR3 comprises 12 residues.

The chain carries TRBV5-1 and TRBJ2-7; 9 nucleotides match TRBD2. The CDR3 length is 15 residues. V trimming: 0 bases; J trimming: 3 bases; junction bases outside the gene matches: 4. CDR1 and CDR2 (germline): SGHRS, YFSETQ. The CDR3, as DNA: TGCGCCAGCAGCTTGGAGCTAGCGGGATACTACGAGCAGTACTTC. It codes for CASSLELAGYYEQYF. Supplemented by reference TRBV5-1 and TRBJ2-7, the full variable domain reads KAGVTQTPRYLIKTRGQQVTLSCSPISGHRSVSWYQQTPGQGLQFLFEYFSETQRNKGNFPGRFSGRQFSNSRSEMNVSTLELGDSALYLCASSLELAGYYEQYFGPGTRLTVT.

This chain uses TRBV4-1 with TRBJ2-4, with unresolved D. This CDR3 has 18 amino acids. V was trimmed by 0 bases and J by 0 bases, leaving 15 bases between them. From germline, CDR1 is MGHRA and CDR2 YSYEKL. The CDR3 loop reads CASSQDSIRRLAKNIQYF. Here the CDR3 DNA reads TGCGCCAGCAGCCAAGATAGTATCCGGCGGCTAGCCAAAAACATTCAGTACTTC.

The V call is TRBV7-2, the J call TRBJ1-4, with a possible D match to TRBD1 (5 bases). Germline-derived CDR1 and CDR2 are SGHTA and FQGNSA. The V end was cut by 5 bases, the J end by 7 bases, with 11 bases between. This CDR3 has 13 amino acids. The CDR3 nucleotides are TGTGCCAGCAGCCAAGGGGTGTCTGAAAAACTGTTTTTT. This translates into CASSQGVSEKLFF.

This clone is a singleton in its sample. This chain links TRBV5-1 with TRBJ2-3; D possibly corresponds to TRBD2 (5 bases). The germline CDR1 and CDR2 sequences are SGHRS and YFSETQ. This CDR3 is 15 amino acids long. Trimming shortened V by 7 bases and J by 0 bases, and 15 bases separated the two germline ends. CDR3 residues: CASGPGESSTDTQYF. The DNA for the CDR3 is TGCGCCAGCGGGCCCGGGGAATCGAGCACAGATACGCAGTATTTT.

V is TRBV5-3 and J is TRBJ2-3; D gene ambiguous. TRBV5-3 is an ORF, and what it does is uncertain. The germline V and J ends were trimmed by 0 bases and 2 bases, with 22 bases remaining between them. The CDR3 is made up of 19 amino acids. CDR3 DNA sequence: TGTGCCAGAAGCTTGGAGGTGTGGGCGTTTGAGTTTCCCACAGATACGCAGTATTTT. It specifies CARSLEVWAFEFPTDTQYF.

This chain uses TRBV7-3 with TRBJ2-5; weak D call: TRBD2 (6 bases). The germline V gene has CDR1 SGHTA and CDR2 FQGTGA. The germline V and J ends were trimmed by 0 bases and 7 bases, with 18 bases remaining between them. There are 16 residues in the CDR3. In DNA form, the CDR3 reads TGTGCCAGCAGCTTAACTCCGACGGGAGATCGAGGGACCCAGTACTTC. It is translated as CASSLTPTGDRGTQYF.

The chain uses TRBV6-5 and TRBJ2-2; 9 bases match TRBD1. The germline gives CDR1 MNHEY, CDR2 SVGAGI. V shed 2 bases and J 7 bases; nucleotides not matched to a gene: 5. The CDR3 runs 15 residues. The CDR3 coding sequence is TGTGCCAGCAGTTACGGGACAGGGACCCACGGGGAGCTGTTTTTT. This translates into CASSYGTGTHGELFF.

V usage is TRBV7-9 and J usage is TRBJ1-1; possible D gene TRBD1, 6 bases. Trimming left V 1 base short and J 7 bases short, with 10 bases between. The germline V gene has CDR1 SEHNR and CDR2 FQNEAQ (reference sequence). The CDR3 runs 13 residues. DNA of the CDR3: TGTGCCAGCAGCTTAGAGACAGGTTTTGAAGCTTTCTTT. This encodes CASSLETGFEAFF.

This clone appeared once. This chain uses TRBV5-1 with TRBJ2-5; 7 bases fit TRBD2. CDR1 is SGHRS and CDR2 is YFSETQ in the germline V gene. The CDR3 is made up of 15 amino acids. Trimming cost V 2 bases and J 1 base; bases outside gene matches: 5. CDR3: CASSFLLASQETQYF. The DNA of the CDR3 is TGCGCCAGCAGCTTCCTACTAGCGTCCCAAGAGACCCAGTACTTC.

CDR3 nucleotide sequence: TGTGCCAGCTCACCACTTGCCAGGAGCACAGATACGCAGTATTTT. Amino acid sequence: CASSPLARSTDTQYF. The chain links TRBV18 to TRBJ2-3; D is ambiguous. CDR1 is KGHSH, CDR2 LQKENI, per germline. The CDR3 has 15 residues. Trimming pared 1 base from V and 0 bases from J, leaving 8 bases between. Variable domain in full (rest from reference TRBV18 and TRBJ2-3): NAGVMQNPRHLVRRRGQEARLRCSPMKGHSHVYWYRQLPEEGLKFMVYLQKENIIDESGMPKERFSAEFPKEGPSILRIQQVVRGDSAAYFCASSPLARSTDTQYFGPGTRLTVL.